This TCR beta chain was captured in a study of shared clonotypes between healthy human individuals. The ends were cut back, 3 bases at V and 11 bases at J, with 19 bases in the middle. Germline CDR1 LNHNV, CDR2 YYDKDF (reference sequence). The CDR3 is 14 residues long. Study results and limitations: Deeper or shallower sequencing was expected to change how clonotypes are shared among donors. Genetic and exposure-history diversity was limited by the small donor number. Only blood was sampled; tissue repertoires likely differ.

Unsorted PBMCs provided DNA that was sequenced on ten immunoSEQ deep assay plates. The data were produced by immunoSEQ multiplex PCR, yet TCRdb's version contains in-frame clones alone and is incomplete. The sample holds about 490,000 clones, approximately 79% seen once. Of note for this clone: Its antigen remains unidentified.

The chain has TRBV15 and TRBJ1-1; a weak D match, TRBD1 (6 bases). This clonotype was obtained from a woman aged 35 to 49 in good health. Some clones in this sample may be carry-over from other donors' samples. Material: PBMCs. For the CDR3, the DNA is TGTGCCACCAGCAGTCGCGGCTGGGGGCCGGGGGCTTTCTTT. It translates to CATSSRGWGPGAFF. The full variable domain, rest sourced from reference TRBV15 and TRBJ1-1, is DAMVIQNPRYQVTQFGKPVTLSCSQTLNHNVMYWYQQKSSQAPKLLFHYYDKDFNNEADTPDNFQSRRPNTSFCFLDIRSPGLGDTAMYLCATSSRGWGPGAFFGQGTRLTVV.